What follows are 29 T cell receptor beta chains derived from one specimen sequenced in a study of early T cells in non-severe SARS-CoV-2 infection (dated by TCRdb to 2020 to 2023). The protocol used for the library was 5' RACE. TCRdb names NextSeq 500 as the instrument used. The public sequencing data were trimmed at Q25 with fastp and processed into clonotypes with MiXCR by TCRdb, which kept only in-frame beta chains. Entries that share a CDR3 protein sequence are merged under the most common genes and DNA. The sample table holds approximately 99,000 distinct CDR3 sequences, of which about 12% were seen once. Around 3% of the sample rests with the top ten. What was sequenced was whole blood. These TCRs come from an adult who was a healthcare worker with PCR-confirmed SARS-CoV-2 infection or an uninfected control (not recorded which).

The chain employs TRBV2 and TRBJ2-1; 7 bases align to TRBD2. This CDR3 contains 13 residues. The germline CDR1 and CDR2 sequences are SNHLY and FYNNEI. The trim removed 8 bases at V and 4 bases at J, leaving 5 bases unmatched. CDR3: CASGAGLYNEQFF. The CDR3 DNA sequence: TGTGCCAGCGGAGCGGGACTGTACAATGAGCAGTTCTTC.

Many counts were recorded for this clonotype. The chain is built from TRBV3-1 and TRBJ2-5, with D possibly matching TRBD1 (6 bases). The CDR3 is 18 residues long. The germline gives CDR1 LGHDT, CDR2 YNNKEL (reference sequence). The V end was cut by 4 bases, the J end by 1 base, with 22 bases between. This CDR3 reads CASSPGIQGRIRQETQYF. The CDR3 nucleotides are TGTGCCAGCAGCCCGGGGATCCAGGGGCGGATCCGCCAAGAGACCCAGTACTTC.

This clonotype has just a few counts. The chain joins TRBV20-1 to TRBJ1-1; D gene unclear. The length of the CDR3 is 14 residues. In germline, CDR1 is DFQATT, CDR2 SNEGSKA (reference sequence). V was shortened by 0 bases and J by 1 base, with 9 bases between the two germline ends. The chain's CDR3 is CSARDRRENTEAFF. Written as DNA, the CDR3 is TGCAGTGCTAGAGATCGGCGCGAGAACACTGAAGCTTTCTTT.

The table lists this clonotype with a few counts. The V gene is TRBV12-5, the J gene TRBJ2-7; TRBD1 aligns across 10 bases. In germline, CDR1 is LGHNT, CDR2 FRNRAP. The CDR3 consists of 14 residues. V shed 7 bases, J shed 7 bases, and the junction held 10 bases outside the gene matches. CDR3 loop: CASAPGQGSLEQYF. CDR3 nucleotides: TGTGCTAGTGCCCCGGGACAGGGGAGTTTGGAGCAGTACTTC.

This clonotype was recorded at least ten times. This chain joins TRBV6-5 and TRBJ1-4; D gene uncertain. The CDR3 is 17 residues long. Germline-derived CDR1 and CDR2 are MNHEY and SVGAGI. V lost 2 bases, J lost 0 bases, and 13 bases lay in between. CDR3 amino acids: CASSYGVRTATNEKLFF. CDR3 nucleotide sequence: TGTGCCAGCAGTTACGGCGTCAGAACAGCAACTAATGAAAAACTGTTTTTT.

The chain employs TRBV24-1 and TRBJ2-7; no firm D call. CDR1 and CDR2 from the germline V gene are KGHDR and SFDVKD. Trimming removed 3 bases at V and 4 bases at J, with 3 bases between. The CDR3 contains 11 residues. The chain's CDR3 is CATSDMYEQYF. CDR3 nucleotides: TGTGCCACCAGTGATATGTACGAGCAGTACTTC.

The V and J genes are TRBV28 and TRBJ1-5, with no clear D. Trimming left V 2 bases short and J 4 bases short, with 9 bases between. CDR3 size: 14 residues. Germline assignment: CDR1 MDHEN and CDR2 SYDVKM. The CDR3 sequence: CASSLGLTNQPQHF. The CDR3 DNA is TGTGCCAGCAGTTTAGGACTGACGAATCAGCCCCAGCATTTT.

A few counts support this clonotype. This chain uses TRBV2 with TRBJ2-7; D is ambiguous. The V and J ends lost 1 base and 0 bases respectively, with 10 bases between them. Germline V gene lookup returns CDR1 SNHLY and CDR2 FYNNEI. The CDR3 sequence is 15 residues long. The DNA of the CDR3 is TGTGCCAGCAGTGAAGAAGGTGGAAGCTCCTACGAGCAGTACTTC. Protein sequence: CASSEEGGSSYEQYF.

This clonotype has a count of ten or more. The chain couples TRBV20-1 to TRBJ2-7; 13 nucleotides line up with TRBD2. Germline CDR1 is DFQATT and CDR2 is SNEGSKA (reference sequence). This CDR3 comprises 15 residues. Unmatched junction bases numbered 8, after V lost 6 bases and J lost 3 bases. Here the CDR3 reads CSATGLAGRYYEQYF. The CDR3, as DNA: TGCAGTGCCACGGGACTAGCGGGGAGGTACTACGAGCAGTACTTC.

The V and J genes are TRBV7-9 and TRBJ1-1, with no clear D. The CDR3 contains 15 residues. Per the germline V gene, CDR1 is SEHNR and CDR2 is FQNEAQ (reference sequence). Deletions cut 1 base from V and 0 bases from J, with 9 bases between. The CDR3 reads CASSLGGSVNTEAFF. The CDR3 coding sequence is TGTGCCAGCAGCTTAGGAGGGTCGGTGAACACTGAAGCTTTCTTT. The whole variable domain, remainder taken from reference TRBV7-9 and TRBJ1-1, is DTGVSQNPRHKITKRGQNVTFRCDPISEHNRLYWYRQTLGQGPEFLTYFQNEAQLEKSRLLSDRFSAERPKGSFSTLEIQRTEQGDSAMYLCASSLGGSVNTEAFFGQGTRLTVV.

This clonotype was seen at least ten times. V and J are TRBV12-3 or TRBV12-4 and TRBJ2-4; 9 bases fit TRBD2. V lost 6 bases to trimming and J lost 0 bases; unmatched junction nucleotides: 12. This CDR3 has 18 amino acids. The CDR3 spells CASSFTTSGSEAKNIQYF. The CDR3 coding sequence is TGTGCCAGCAGCTTCACCACTAGCGGGTCCGAAGCCAAAAACATTCAGTACTTC.

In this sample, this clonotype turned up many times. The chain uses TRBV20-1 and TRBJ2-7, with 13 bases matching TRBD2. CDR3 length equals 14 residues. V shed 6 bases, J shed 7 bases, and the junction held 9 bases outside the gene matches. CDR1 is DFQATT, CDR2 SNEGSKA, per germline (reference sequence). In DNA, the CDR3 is TGCAGTGCCCCCTGGACTAGCGGGAGTAAAGAGCAGTACTTC. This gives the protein CSAPWTSGSKEQYF.

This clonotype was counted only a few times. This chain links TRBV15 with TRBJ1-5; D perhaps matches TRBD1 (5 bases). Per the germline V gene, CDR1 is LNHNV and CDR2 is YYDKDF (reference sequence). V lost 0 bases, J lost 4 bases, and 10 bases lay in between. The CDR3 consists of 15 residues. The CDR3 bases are TGTGCCACCAGCAGAGATCTAACAGGAAATCAGCCCCAGCATTTT. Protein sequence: CATSRDLTGNQPQHF.

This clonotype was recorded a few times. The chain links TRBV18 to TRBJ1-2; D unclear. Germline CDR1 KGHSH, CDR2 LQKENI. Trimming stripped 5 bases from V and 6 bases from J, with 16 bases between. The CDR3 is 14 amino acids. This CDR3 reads CASSYREVYDGYTF. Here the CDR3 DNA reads TGTGCCAGCTCATACCGCGAGGTTTACGATGGCTACACCTTC. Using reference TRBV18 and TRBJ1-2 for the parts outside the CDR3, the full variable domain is NAGVMQNPRHLVRRRGQEARLRCSPMKGHSHVYWYRQLPEEGLKFMVYLQKENIIDESGMPKERFSAEFPKEGPSILRIQQVVRGDSAAYFCASSYREVYDGYTFGSGTRLTVV.

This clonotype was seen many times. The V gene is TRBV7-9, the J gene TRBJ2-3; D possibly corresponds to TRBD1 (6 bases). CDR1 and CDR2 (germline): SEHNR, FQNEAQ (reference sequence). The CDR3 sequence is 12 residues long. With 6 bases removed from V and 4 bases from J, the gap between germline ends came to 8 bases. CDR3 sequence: CASSGGPDTQYF. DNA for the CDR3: TGTGCCAGCAGTGGGGGCCCAGATACGCAGTATTTT.

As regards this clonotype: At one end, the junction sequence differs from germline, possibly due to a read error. DNA for the CDR3: TGCAGCGCATACCCCATGAACACTGAAGCTGTCTTT. Translation: CSAYPMNTEAVF. The chain carries TRBV29-1 and TRBJ1-1, with no clear D. CDR1 and CDR2 from the germline V gene are SQVTM and ANQGSEA. The CDR3 loop spans 12 amino acids.

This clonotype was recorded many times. This CDR3 is CASSLTKGGAHSYEQYF. The CDR3 bases are TGTGCCAGCAGCCTAACAAAAGGCGGCGCCCACTCATACGAGCAGTACTTC. The chain links TRBV12-3 or TRBV12-4 to TRBJ2-7; D gene ambiguous. CDR3 length: 17 amino acids. V lost 6 bases, J lost 4 bases, and 25 bases lay in between.

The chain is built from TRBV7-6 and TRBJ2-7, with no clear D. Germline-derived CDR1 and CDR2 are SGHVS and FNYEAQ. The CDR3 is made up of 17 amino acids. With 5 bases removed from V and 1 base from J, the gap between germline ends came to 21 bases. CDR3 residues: CASSLDPSGGPSYEQYF. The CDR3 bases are TGTGCCAGCAGCCTCGACCCCTCTGGCGGCCCTTCCTACGAGCAGTACTTC.

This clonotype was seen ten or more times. The CDR3 loop is CASSTGWDRADGNTIYF. DNA of the CDR3: TGTGCCAGCAGCACTGGGTGGGACAGGGCTGATGGAAACACCATATATTTT. The genes are TRBV6-6 and TRBJ1-3; 9 bases fit TRBD1. CDR3 length equals 17 residues. With V trimmed by 6 bases and J by 3 bases, 12 bases remained unmatched. Germline loops: CDR1 MNHNY, CDR2 SVGAGI (reference sequence).

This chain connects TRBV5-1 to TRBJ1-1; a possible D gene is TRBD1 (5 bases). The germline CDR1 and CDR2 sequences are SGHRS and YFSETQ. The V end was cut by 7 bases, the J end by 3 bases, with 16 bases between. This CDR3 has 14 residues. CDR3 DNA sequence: TGCGCCAGCCGGGATGGGAGGGGAGACACTGAAGCTTTCTTT. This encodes CASRDGRGDTEAFF.

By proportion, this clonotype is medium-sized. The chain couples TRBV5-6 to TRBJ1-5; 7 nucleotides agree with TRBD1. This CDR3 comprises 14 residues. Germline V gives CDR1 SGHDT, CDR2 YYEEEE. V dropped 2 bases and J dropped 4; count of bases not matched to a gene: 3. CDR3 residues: CASSFAGGNQPQHF. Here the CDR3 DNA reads TGTGCCAGCAGCTTTGCAGGGGGAAATCAGCCCCAGCATTTT.

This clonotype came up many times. The chain's CDR3 is CASSLQGANTEAFF. The CDR3 region has the DNA TGCGCCAGCAGCTTACAGGGGGCTAACACTGAAGCTTTCTTT. This sequence joins TRBV5-1 and TRBJ1-1, with 9 bases lining up with TRBD1. J lost 2 bases, V lost 2 bases, and 1 base had no gene match. Germline CDR1 and CDR2: SGHRS and YFSETQ. This CDR3 has 14 residues.

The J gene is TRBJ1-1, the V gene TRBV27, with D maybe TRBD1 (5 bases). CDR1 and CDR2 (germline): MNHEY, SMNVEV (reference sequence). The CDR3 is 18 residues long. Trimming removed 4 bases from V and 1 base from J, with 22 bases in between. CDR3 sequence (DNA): TGTGCCAGCAGTTCCCGCGTAGGAGAGGGGAAGTCGAACACTGAAGCTTTCTTT. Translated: CASSSRVGEGKSNTEAFF.

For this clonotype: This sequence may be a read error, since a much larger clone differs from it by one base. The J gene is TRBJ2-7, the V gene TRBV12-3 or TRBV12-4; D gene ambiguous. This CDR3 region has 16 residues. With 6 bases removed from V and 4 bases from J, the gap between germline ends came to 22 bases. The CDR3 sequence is CASRRIGWGSAYEQYF. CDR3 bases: TGTGCCAGCAGGAGGATAGGGTGGGGATCGGCGTACGAGCAGTACTTC.

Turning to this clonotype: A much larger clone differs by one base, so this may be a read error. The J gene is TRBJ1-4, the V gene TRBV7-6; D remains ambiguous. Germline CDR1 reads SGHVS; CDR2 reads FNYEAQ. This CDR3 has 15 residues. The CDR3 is CASTMGTGGNEKLLF. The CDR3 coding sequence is TGTGCCAGCACCATGGGTACGGGTGGGAATGAAAAACTGTTGTTT.

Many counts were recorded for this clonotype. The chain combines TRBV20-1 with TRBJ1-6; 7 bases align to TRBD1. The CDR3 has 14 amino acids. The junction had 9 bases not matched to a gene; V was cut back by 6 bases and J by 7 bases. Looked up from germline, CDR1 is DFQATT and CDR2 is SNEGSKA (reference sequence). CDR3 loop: CSAQGGGRNSPLHF. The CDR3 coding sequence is TGCAGTGCCCAGGGGGGTGGAAGGAATTCACCCCTCCACTTT.

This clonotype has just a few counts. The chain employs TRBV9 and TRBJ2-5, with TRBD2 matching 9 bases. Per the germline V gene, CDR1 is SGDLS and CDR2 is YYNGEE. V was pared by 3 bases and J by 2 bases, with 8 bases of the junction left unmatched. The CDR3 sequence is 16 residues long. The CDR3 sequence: CASSASSGVRQETQYF. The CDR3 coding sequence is TGTGCCAGCAGCGCCTCTAGCGGGGTCCGGCAAGAGACCCAGTACTTC.

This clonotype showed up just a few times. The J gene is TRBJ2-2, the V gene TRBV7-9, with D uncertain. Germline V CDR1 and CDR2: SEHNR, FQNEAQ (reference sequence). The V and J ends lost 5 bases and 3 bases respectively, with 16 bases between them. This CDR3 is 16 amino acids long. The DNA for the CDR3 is TGTGCCAGCAGCCCTTCCATGGTCGGGCACACCGGGGAGCTGTTTTTT. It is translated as CASSPSMVGHTGELFF.

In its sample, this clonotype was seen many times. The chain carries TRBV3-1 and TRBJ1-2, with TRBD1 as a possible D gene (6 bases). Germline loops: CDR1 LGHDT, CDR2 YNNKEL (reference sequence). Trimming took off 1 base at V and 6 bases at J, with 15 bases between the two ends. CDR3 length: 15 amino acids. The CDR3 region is CASSQARGGTHGYTF. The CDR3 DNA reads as TGTGCCAGCAGCCAAGCGCGGGGCGGGACACATGGCTACACCTTC.